This is a list of T cell receptor beta chains from one sample in a study of control samples from healthy donors and cancer patients. Clones were read by immunoSEQ multiplex PCR, and TCRdb kept only the in-frame ones, dropping some. The sample carries 85,000 to 100,000 clones, approximately 95% recorded once. Sequenced sample: blood. The receptors derive from a man in his late teens or twenties in good health. CDR3s include the opening cysteine and the closing phenylalanine or tryptophan. The D gene is left open where the match is weak. Size is omitted from some rows. Given values are once, few, many or a class for expanded clones.

cdr3_nt,cdr3_aa,j_call,clone_size,cdr3_length,d_call,v_call
TGCAGCGCTGACAGCGACGCAGATACGCAGTATTTT,CSADSDADTQYF,TRBJ2-3,once,12,.,TRBV29-1
TGTGCCAGCAGCTTGGGGTGGGGGACAGACGTTCGGGGCAATCAGCCCCAGCATTTT,CASSLGWGTDVRGNQPQHF,TRBJ1-5,.,19,TRBD1,TRBV5-5
TGTGCCAGCAGCTTAGGAGGACAGGGAAACCTCTATGGCTACACCTTC,CASSLGGQGNLYGYTF,TRBJ1-2,.,16,TRBD1,TRBV7-9
TGTGCCAGCTTGTCCGGGGTCTTCCTCTATGGCTACACCTTC,CASLSGVFLYGYTF,TRBJ1-2,.,14,.,TRBV6-5
TGCAGCGTTGAGGGGACGAACACCGGGGAGCTGTTTTTT,CSVEGTNTGELFF,TRBJ2-2,.,13,.,TRBV29-1
TGTGCCTGGAGTAGATCCGGGGCTTACGAGCAGTACTTC,CAWSRSGAYEQYF,TRBJ2-7,once,13,.,TRBV30
TGTGCCAGCAGTGAATTCCCGGGACAGGGGGCGACCAACGAGCAGTACTTC,CASSEFPGQGATNEQYF,TRBJ2-7,.,17,TRBD1,TRBV25-1
TGTGCCAGCACCCCGGGACTAGCATCCTACGAGCAGTACTTC,CASTPGLASYEQYF,TRBJ2-7,.,14,TRBD2,TRBV2
TGTGCCAGCTCATCGGGACTCACCTCTGGAAACACCATATATTTT,CASSSGLTSGNTIYF,TRBJ1-3,.,15,.,TRBV18
TGTGCCAGCAGGGCCGTTCGGGGGAGCTCTGGAAACACCATATATTTT,CASRAVRGSSGNTIYF,TRBJ1-3,.,16,.,TRBV11-2
TGTGCCAGCAGCCCCCCGGGACAGCAATATGGCTACACCTTC,CASSPPGQQYGYTF,TRBJ1-2,.,14,TRBD1,TRBV7-9
TGTGCCAGCAGATCAGGGTGGCCTCACACAGATACGCAGTATTTT,CASRSGWPHTDTQYF,TRBJ2-3,.,15,.,TRBV5-6
TGTGCCAGCAGTTTAACGCCACTCCGGGACAGCTCCTACGAGCAGTACTTC,CASSLTPLRDSSYEQYF,TRBJ2-7,.,17,TRBD1,TRBV27
TGTGCCAGCCAAGGACCGACAGGGACTAACACTGAAGCTTTCTTT,CASQGPTGTNTEAFF,TRBJ1-1,.,15,TRBD1,TRBV7-9
TGTGCCAGCACCGAGGGGGGACAGGGGGCTGGCGGCTACACCTTC,CASTEGGQGAGGYTF,TRBJ1-2,.,15,TRBD1,TRBV6-5
TGTGCCAGCAGTCTCGCCGGGACAGGGCCGGCTGGAAACACCATATATTTT,CASSLAGTGPAGNTIYF,TRBJ1-3,.,17,TRBD1,TRBV7-2
TGTGCCAGCAGGGGGCCGCCTCTCTACAGCTACACCTTC,CASRGPPLYSYTF,TRBJ1-2,.,13,.,TRBV12-3/TRBV12-4
TGTGCCAGCAGCTCGGGAGGAATTGTGGATTCACCCCTCCACTTT,CASSSGGIVDSPLHF,TRBJ1-6,.,15,.,TRBV11-2
TGTGCCAGCAGGGACAGTCTCCACAATGAGCAGTTCTTC,CASRDSLHNEQFF,TRBJ2-1,.,13,.,TRBV14
TGTGCCTGGAGTACCCATGAGCAGTTCTTC,CAWSTHEQFF,TRBJ2-1,once,10,.,TRBV30
TGCAGTGCTAGTAGACAGGGGGCTGGTGGCTACACCTTC,CSASRQGAGGYTF,TRBJ1-2,.,13,TRBD1,TRBV20-1
TGTGCCACCAGTCCGCTCGGGCCAAGTGCCCAGCATTTT,CATSPLGPSAQHF,TRBJ1-5,.,13,.,TRBV15
TGTGCCAGCAGCCCCCGGACAGGGGGTGGGGACACTGAAGCTTTCTTT,CASSPRTGGGDTEAFF,TRBJ1-1,once,16,TRBD1,TRBV4-2
TGTGCCTGGACTAAGCGGGCTAGCGGGGGGCGCCACTACGAGCAGTACTTC,CAWTKRASGGRHYEQYF,TRBJ2-7,.,17,TRBD2,TRBV30
TGTGCCAGCAGTGAAGAGGCGAACGTAAGGAATCAGCCCCAGCATTTT,CASSEEANVRNQPQHF,TRBJ1-5,once,16,.,TRBV2
TGTGCCAGCAGCTTAGGACAGGGGCAGACACAATCGGGAGAAAAACTGTTTTTT,CASSLGQGQTQSGEKLFF,TRBJ1-4,.,18,TRBD1,TRBV11-3
TGTGCCAGCAGCAAGAAAGGACAGGATTCCTACGAGCAGTACTTC,CASSKKGQDSYEQYF,TRBJ2-7,.,15,TRBD1,TRBV6-5
TGCGCCAGCAGCCAAGTGATGTTAGCCGGGGAGCTGTTTTTT,CASSQVMLAGELFF,TRBJ2-2,few,14,.,TRBV4-1
TGTGCCAGCAGTTACGGGGGCGGGAGCCTCTCCTACGAGCAGTACTTC,CASSYGGGSLSYEQYF,TRBJ2-7,.,16,.,TRBV6-2/TRBV6-3
TGTGCCATCAGTGAGCTGGCGGGGGCCTACGAGCAGTACTTC,CAISELAGAYEQYF,TRBJ2-7,.,14,TRBD2,TRBV10-3
TGTGCCACCAGCAGAGGCCTAGCGGGATTCGGGAACACCGGGGAGCTGTTTTTT,CATSRGLAGFGNTGELFF,TRBJ2-2,.,18,TRBD2,TRBV15
TGTGCCAGCAGCTACCCTGGTGCGGGATACAATGAGCAGTTCTTC,CASSYPGAGYNEQFF,TRBJ2-1,.,15,.,TRBV9
TGCGCCAGCCGTAGAGGTTTCCCCCGGCAGGAGGGTTCCGGGTCACCCCTCCACTTT,CASRRGFPRQEGSGSPLHF,TRBJ1-6,once,19,.,TRBV5-1
TGTGCCAGCTTCTGGTGCAATGAAAAACTGTTTTTT,CASFWCNEKLFF,TRBJ1-4,.,12,.,TRBV5-4
TGTGCCAGCAGCTTACAACCTCTACTGGGGGATGAAAAACTGTTTTTT,CASSLQPLLGDEKLFF,TRBJ1-4,.,16,.,TRBV7-9
TGTGCCAGCAGCTTAGCGCGTACCGGGGCACGAAATCAGCCCCAGCATTTT,CASSLARTGARNQPQHF,TRBJ1-5,.,17,.,TRBV7-8
TGTGCCAGCAGTTTAAGGACAGGTAGTGCTGAAGCTTTCTTT,CASSLRTGSAEAFF,TRBJ1-1,.,14,TRBD1,TRBV27
TGTGCCATCAGTTTAGCAGGGGAGAACACTGAAGCTTTCTTT,CAISLAGENTEAFF,TRBJ1-1,.,14,.,TRBV10-3
TGTGCCAGCAGTGAACTAGCGGGAGGCACCTACACCGGGGAGCTGTTTTTT,CASSELAGGTYTGELFF,TRBJ2-2,.,17,TRBD2,TRBV2
TGTGCCAGCAGTCTTTATGGACAGGGGGGCAGACCCCTCCACTTT,CASSLYGQGGRPLHF,TRBJ1-6,.,15,TRBD1,TRBV6-6
TGTGCCAGTAGTAATCAGGGGTACAATCAGCCCCAGCATTTT,CASSNQGYNQPQHF,TRBJ1-5,once,14,.,TRBV19
TGTGCCAGTAGTATAGTCGCGGGGGCGTCAAATTCACCCCTCCACTTT,CASSIVAGASNSPLHF,TRBJ1-6,.,16,.,TRBV19
TGTGCCAGCAGTGTTCAGGTGCCGGCTAATGAAAAACTGTTTTTT,CASSVQVPANEKLFF,TRBJ1-4,.,15,.,TRBV2
TGTGCCAGCAGCTCCTCGGGACTGGAGGCCTACGAGCAGTACTTC,CASSSSGLEAYEQYF,TRBJ2-7,.,15,.,TRBV11-2
TGCAGCGTTGACCCATCTGGGTATGGCTACACCTTC,CSVDPSGYGYTF,TRBJ1-2,.,12,.,TRBV29-1
TGTGCCAGTAGTACGGCCCCTAATTGGGGCTACACCTTC,CASSTAPNWGYTF,TRBJ1-2,.,13,.,TRBV19
TGTGCCTGGAGTCGTTCAGGGGTTGAAAAACTGTTTTTT,CAWSRSGVEKLFF,TRBJ1-4,.,13,.,TRBV30